A selection of T cell receptor beta chains follows, all from one sample in a study of shared clonotypes between healthy human individuals. Measured with immunoSEQ multiplex PCR; TCRdb has only the in-frame clones, and not every one. This table holds some 2.1 million clones, 90% to 95% found once. The sequencing input was naive CD4+ T cells sorted from blood. The receptors come from a man younger than 30 in good health. Each CDR3 is given with its conserved first and last residue. The order of the fields is clone size, V gene, J gene, D gene, CDR3 protein, CDR3 DNA. The D gene is left open where the match is weak. Only some rows state a clone size, as once, few, many or a class for expanded clones.

once,TRBV7-3,TRBJ2-2,TRBD2,CASSSTSGGAMELFF,TGTGCCAGCAGCTCGACTAGCGGGGGGGCGATGGAGCTGTTTTTT
-,TRBV5-6,TRBJ1-6,TRBD1,CASSLNRGSPLHF,TGTGCCAGCAGCTTAAACAGGGGTTCACCCCTCCACTTT
-,TRBV28,TRBJ1-5,-,CASLSLGQPQHF,TGTGCCAGCCTCAGCTTGGGGCAGCCCCAGCATTTT
-,TRBV30,TRBJ1-4,-,CAWSVGPASEKLFF,TGTGCCTGGAGTGTGGGACCAGCCAGTGAAAAACTGTTTTTT
-,TRBV11-2,TRBJ2-2,-,CASSFLGELFF,TGTGCCAGCAGCTTTCTCGGGGAGCTGTTTTTT
-,TRBV6-4,TRBJ2-5,-,CASSPPGFNQETQYF,TGTGCCAGCAGCCCTCCGGGGTTCAATCAAGAGACCCAGTACTTC
-,TRBV18,TRBJ2-2,TRBD2,CASSPPRLAENTGELFF,TGTGCCAGCTCACCACCCAGACTAGCTGAGAACACCGGGGAGCTGTTTTTT
-,TRBV27,TRBJ1-2,-,CASSFQGSHGYTF,TGTGCCAGCAGTTTTCAGGGGAGCCATGGCTACACCTTC
-,TRBV5-1,TRBJ2-7,-,CASSLDSGSYEQYF,TGCGCCAGCAGCTTGGACTCTGGCTCCTACGAGCAGTACTTC
-,TRBV11-2,TRBJ2-2,TRBD1,CASSLDRGGARELFF,TGTGCCAGCAGCTTAGATCGAGGGGGCGCGAGGGAGCTGTTTTTT